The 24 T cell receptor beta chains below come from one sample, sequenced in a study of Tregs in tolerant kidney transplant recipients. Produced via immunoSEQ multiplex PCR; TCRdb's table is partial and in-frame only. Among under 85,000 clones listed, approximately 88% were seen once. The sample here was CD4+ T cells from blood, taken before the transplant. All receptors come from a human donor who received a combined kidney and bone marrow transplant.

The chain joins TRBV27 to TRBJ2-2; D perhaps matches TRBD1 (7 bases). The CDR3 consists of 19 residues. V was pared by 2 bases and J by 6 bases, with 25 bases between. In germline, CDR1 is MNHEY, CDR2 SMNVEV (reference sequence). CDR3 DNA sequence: TGTGCCAGCAGTTTAGGGAGGACAGGAGGTCTAAAAAACGCCGGGGAGCTGTTTTTT. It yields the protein CASSLGRTGGLKNAGELFF.

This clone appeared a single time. CDR3 bases: TGTGCCAGCAGCCCCGCACAGGGGAATGAGCAGTTCTTC. It translates to CASSPAQGNEQFF. J is TRBJ2-1 and V is TRBV5-5, with TRBD1 matching over 7 bases. Germline V gene data show CDR1 as SGHKS and CDR2 as YYEKEE (reference sequence). Germline trimming cut 4 bases from V and 7 bases from J; bases unmatched to any gene: 5. The CDR3 extends over 13 amino acids.

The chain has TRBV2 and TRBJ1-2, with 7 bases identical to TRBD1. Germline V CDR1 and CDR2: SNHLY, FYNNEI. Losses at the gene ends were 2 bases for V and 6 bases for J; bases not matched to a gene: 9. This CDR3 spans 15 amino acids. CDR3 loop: CASSEKPRQGNGYTF. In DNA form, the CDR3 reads TGTGCCAGCAGTGAAAAACCGCGACAGGGAAATGGCTACACCTTC.

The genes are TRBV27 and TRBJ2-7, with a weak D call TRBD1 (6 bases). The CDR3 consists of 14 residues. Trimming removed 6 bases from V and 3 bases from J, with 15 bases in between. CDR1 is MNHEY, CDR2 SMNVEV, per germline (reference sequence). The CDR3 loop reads CASREPGQHYEQYF. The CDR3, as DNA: TGTGCCAGCAGAGAACCGGGACAACACTACGAGCAGTACTTC.

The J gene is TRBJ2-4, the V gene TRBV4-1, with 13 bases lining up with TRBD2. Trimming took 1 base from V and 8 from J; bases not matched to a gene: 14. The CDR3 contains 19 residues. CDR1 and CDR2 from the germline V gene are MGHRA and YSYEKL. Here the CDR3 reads CASSQVSWTSGSSVDIQYF. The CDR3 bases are TGCGCCAGCAGCCAAGTTAGCTGGACTAGCGGGAGTAGTGTGGACATTCAGTACTTC.

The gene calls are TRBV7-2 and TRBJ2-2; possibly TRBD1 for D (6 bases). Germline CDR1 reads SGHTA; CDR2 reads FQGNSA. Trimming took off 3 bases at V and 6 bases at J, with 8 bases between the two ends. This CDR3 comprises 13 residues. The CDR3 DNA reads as TGTGCCAGCAGCTTTAAGGGGGCCGGGGAGCTGTTTTTT. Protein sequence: CASSFKGAGELFF.

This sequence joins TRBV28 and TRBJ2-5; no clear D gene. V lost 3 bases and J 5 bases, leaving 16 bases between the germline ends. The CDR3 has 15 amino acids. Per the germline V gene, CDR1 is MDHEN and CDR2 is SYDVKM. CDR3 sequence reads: CASSLIASGAETQYF. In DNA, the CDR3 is TGTGCCAGCAGTTTGATAGCTAGTGGCGCGGAGACCCAGTACTTC.

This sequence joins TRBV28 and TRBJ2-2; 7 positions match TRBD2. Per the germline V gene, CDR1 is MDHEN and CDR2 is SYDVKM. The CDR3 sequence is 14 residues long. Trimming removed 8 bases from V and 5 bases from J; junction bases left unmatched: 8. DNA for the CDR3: TGTGCCAGCTGGAGAGCGGGATCTACCGGGGAGCTGTTTTTT. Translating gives CASWRAGSTGELFF.

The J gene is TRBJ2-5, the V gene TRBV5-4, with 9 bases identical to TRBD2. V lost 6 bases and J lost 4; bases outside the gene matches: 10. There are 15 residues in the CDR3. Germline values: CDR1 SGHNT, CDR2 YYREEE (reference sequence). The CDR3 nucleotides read TGTGCCAGCACGCAATCCGGGACTAGCCGAGAGACCCAGTACTTC. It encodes CASTQSGTSRETQYF. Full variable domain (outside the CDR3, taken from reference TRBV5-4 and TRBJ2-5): ETGVTQSPTHLIKTRGQQVTLRCSSQSGHNTVSWYQQALGQGPQFIFQYYREEENGRGNFPPRFSGLQFPNYSSELNVNALELDDSALYLCASTQSGTSRETQYFGPGTRLLVL.

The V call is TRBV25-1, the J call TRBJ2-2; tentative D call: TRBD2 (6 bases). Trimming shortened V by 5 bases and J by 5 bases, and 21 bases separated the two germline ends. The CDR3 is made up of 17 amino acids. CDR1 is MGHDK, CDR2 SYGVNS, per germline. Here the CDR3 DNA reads TGTGCCAGCAGTTCCGGCAGGAGGGGCCCCCGAACCGGGGAGCTGTTTTTT. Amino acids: CASSSGRRGPRTGELFF.

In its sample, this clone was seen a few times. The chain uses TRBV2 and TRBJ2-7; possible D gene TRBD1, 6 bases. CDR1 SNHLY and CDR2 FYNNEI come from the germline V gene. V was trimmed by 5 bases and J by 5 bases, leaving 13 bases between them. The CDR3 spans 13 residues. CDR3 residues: CASSWNRDNEQYF. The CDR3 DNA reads TGTGCCAGCAGTTGGAACAGGGACAACGAGCAGTACTTC.

The CDR3 nucleotides read TGTGCCAGCAGTGAACCTGGACTAGCGGGAGGCAATGAGCAGTTCTTC. It translates to CASSEPGLAGGNEQFF. The chain carries TRBV25-1 and TRBJ2-1, with 14 nucleotides matching TRBD2. The CDR3 contains 16 residues. The junction had 3 bases not matched to a gene; V was cut back by 2 bases and J by 6 bases. Per germline, CDR1 MGHDK and CDR2 SYGVNS.

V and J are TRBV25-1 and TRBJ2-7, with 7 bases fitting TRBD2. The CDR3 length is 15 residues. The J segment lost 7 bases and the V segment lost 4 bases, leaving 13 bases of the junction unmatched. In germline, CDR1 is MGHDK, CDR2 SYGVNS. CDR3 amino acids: CASSATAAGEREQYF. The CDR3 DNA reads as TGTGCCAGCAGTGCCACCGCCGCGGGAGAACGGGAGCAGTACTTC.

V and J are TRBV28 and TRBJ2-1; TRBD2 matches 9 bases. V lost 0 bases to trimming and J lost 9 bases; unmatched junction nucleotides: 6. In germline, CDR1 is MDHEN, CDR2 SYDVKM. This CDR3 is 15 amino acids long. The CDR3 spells CASSLWAGGESEQFF. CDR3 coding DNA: TGTGCCAGCAGTTTATGGGCGGGAGGGGAAAGTGAGCAGTTCTTC.

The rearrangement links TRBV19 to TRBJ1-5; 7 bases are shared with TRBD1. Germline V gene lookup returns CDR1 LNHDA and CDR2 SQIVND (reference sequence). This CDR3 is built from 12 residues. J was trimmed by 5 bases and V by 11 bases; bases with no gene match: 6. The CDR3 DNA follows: TGTGCCTCTGGGGACAGCCATCAGCCCCAGCATTTT. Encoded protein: CASGDSHQPQHF. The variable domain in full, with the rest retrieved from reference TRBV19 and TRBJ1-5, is DGGITQSPKYLFRKEGQNVTLSCEQNLNHDAMYWYRQDPGQGLRLIYYSQIVNDFQKGDIAEGYSVSREKKESFPLTVTSAQKNPTAFYLCASGDSHQPQHFGDGTRLSIL.

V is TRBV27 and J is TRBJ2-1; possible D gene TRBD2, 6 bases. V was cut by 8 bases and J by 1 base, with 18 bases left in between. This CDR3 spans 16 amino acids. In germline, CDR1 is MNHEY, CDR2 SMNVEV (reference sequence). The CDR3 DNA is TGTGCCAGCTTCCCTTTAGCGGTTCTATCCTACAATGAGCAGTTCTTC. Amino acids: CASFPLAVLSYNEQFF.

CDR3: CASADRAGQPQHF. The CDR3 nucleotides are TGTGCCAGCGCCGACAGGGCTGGGCAGCCCCAGCATTTT. The genes are TRBV2 and TRBJ1-5; 7 bases align to TRBD1. Germline V gene data show CDR1 as SNHLY and CDR2 as FYNNEI. The CDR3 covers 13 residues. J gave up 7 bases and V 8 bases, and 8 bases lay outside the gene matches. The full variable domain, rest sourced from reference TRBV2 and TRBJ1-5, is EPEVTQTPSHQVTQMGQEVILRCVPISNHLYFYWYRQILGQKVEFLVSFYNNEISEKSEIFDDQFSVERPDGSNFTLKIRSTKLEDSAMYFCASADRAGQPQHFGDGTRLSIL.

The CDR3 DNA reads as TGTGCCAGCAGTCTAGCGGCCTACAATGAGCAGTTCTTC. This translates into CASSLAAYNEQFF. V is TRBV6-1 and J is TRBJ2-1, with 7 bases identical to TRBD2. The length of the CDR3 is 13 residues. The V gene's germline CDR1 is MNHNS and CDR2 SASEGT. Unmatched junction bases numbered 0, after V lost 5 bases and J lost 2 bases.

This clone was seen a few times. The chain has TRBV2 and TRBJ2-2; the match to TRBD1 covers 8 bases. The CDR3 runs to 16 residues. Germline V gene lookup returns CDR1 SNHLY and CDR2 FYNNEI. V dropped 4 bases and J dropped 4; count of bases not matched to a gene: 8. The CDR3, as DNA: TGTGCCAGCAGTGCCCTGACAGGGGATTTCACCGGGGAGCTGTTTTTT. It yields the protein CASSALTGDFTGELFF.

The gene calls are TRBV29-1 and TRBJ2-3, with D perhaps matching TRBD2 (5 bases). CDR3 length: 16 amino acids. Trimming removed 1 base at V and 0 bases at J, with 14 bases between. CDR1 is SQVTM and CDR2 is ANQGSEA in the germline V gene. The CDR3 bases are TGCAGCGTTGAAGGTGCTAGCCCGCTAAGCACAGATACGCAGTATTTT. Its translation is CSVEGASPLSTDTQYF.

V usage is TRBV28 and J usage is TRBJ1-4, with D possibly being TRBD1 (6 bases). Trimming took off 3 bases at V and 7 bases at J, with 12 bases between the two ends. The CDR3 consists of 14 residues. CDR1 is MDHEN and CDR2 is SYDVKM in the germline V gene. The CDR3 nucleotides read TGTGCCAGCAGTTTGGGGGGGGCTCTTGAAAAACTGTTTTTT. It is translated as CASSLGGALEKLFF.

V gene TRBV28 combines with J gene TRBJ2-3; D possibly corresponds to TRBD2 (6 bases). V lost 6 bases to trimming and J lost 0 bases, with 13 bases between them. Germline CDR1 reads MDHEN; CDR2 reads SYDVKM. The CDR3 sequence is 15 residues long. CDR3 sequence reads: CASSAGLTSTDTQYF. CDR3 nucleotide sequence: TGTGCCAGCAGCGCCGGACTAACAAGCACAGATACGCAGTATTTT.

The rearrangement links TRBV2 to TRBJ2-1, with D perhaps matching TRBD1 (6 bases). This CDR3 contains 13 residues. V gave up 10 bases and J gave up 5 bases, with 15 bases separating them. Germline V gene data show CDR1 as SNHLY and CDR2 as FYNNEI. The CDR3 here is CATSGHVNNEQFF. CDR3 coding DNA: TGTGCCACCTCGGGACACGTAAACAATGAGCAGTTCTTC.

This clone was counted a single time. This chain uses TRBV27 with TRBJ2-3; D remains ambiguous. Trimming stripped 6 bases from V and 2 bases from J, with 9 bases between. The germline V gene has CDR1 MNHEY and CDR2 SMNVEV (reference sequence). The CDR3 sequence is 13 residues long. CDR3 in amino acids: CASRADFTDTQYF. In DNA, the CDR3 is TGTGCCAGCAGGGCAGATTTCACAGATACGCAGTATTTT.